The 17 T cell receptor beta chains listed next were all sequenced from one sample in a study of CD8 T cells in Susac syndrome. With random hexamers, reverse transcription was performed on about 0.5 to 1 ug of RNA. One entry per CDR3 protein, called by TCRdb with MiXCR from the immunoSEQ multiplex PCR reads. This table holds roughly 200,000 distinct CDR3 sequences, 85% to 95% found once. Sequencing was done on a sample of CD8+ T cells from PBMCs. These receptors all come from a human donor with multiple sclerosis.

This clonotype occurred a few times. The CDR3 loop is CASSYSTGTEAFF. The CDR3 DNA follows: TGTGCCAGCAGTTACTCGACCGGGACTGAAGCTTTCTTT. This chain connects TRBV6-5 to TRBJ1-1, with D unresolved. Germline assignment: CDR1 MNHEY and CDR2 SVGAGI. The CDR3 runs 13 residues. With 0 bases removed from V and 5 bases from J, the gap between germline ends came to 7 bases.

The chain is built from TRBV5-6 and TRBJ1-5, with 7 bases that match TRBD1. The junction had 7 bases not matched to a gene; V was cut back by 4 bases and J by 0 bases. The CDR3 extends over 16 amino acids. Germline V gene sequence: CDR1 SGHDT, CDR2 YYEEEE. CDR3 protein: CASSRTGQYSNQPQHF. The CDR3 DNA reads TGTGCCAGCAGCAGGACAGGACAATATAGCAATCAGCCCCAGCATTTT.

This clonotype occurred once. This rearrangement joins TRBV9 to TRBJ1-1; D is perhaps TRBD1 (5 bases). Germline V gives CDR1 SGDLS, CDR2 YYNGEE. The ends were cut back, 0 bases at V and 4 bases at J, with 13 bases in the middle. The CDR3 is 15 residues long. The DNA of the CDR3 is TGTGCCAGCAGCGTAGGGAGCTGGGGCATCACTGAAGCTTTCTTT. Amino acids: CASSVGSWGITEAFF.

V is TRBV5-6 and J is TRBJ2-3; the match to TRBD2 covers 13 bases. CDR3 length: 14 residues. Germline V gives CDR1 SGHDT, CDR2 YYEEEE. Unmatched junction bases numbered 4, after V lost 5 bases and J lost 7 bases. The CDR3 DNA reads TGTGCCAGCAGGGGGACTAGCGGGACGAATACGCAGTATTTT. Translation: CASRGTSGTNTQYF.

The count of this clonotype is one. The chain carries TRBV29-1 and TRBJ2-1; tentatively, D is TRBD1 or TRBD2 (5 bases each). With 5 bases removed from V and 12 bases from J, the gap between germline ends came to 11 bases. The CDR3 has 10 amino acids. Germline V gene sequence: CDR1 SQVTM, CDR2 ANQGSEA. The CDR3 spells CSVRDGTQFF. The CDR3 DNA reads as TGCAGCGTTAGGGACGGGACGCAGTTCTTC.

The gene calls are TRBV5-1 and TRBJ2-5; TRBD2 is a possible D gene (5 bases). The CDR3 is 13 amino acids. Germline V lookup: CDR1 SGHRS, CDR2 YFSETQ. The germline V and J ends were trimmed by 0 bases and 5 bases, with 8 bases remaining between them. CDR3 DNA: TGCGCCAGCAGCTTGGACGGCGGGGAGACCCAGTACTTC. Protein: CASSLDGGETQYF.

The rearrangement joins TRBV5-1 to TRBJ2-7; a possible D gene is TRBD2 (6 bases). V lost 4 bases and J 0 bases, leaving 17 bases between the germline ends. The CDR3 contains 16 residues. The germline CDR1 and CDR2 sequences are SGHRS and YFSETQ. The CDR3 DNA reads as TGCGCCAGCAGCCCGGGGCTAGCGCGAAGCTCCTACGAGCAGTACTTC. This codes for CASSPGLARSSYEQYF. The complete variable domain, with remaining parts taken from reference TRBV5-1 and TRBJ2-7, reads KAGVTQTPRYLIKTRGQQVTLSCSPISGHRSVSWYQQTPGQGLQFLFEYFSETQRNKGNFPGRFSGRQFSNSRSEMNVSTLELGDSALYLCASSPGLARSSYEQYFGPGTRLTVT.

This rearrangement joins TRBV2 to TRBJ1-2, with TRBD1 identical over 7 bases. The germline CDR1 and CDR2 sequences are SNHLY and FYNNEI. With 6 bases clipped from V and 5 bases from J, the junction kept 6 bases outside the gene matches. This CDR3 has 13 residues. The CDR3 sequence is CASREGAGYGYTF. CDR3 DNA sequence: TGTGCCAGCAGGGAGGGGGCAGGATATGGCTACACCTTC.

V usage is TRBV7-9 and J usage is TRBJ1-1; a weak D match, TRBD1 (5 bases). The V end lost 7 bases, the J end lost 1 base, and 13 bases lay between the germline ends. In germline, CDR1 is SEHNR, CDR2 FQNEAQ (reference sequence). CDR3 size: 14 residues. The CDR3 sequence is CASKGGGGNTEAFF. The CDR3 coding sequence is TGTGCCAGCAAAGGTGGCGGGGGGAACACTGAAGCTTTCTTT. Full variable domain (outside the CDR3, taken from reference TRBV7-9 and TRBJ1-1): DTGVSQNPRHKITKRGQNVTFRCDPISEHNRLYWYRQTLGQGPEFLTYFQNEAQLEKSRLLSDRFSAERPKGSFSTLEIQRTEQGDSAMYLCASKGGGGNTEAFFGQGTRLTVV.

V is TRBV9 and J is TRBJ1-2; D gene ambiguous. CDR1 and CDR2 from the germline V gene are SGDLS and YYNGEE. The CDR3 covers 12 residues. With 3 bases removed from V and 9 bases from J, the gap between germline ends came to 12 bases. The CDR3 reads CASSAGGLRYTF. DNA for the CDR3: TGTGCCAGCAGCGCGGGCGGTCTGCGCTACACCTTC.

The chain joins TRBV20-1 to TRBJ2-7; TRBD1 matches at 7 bases. After removal of 6 bases from V and 3 bases from J, the junction contained 8 bases not matched to a gene. Germline values: CDR1 DFQATT, CDR2 SNEGSKA (reference sequence). The CDR3 covers 13 residues. CDR3 coding DNA: TGCAGTGCAGGGACAGAGACTCACTACGAGCAGTACTTC. It translates to CSAGTETHYEQYF.

V usage is TRBV27 and J usage is TRBJ2-1, with TRBD2 matching 9 bases. From germline, CDR1 is MNHEY and CDR2 SMNVEV (reference sequence). The trim removed 7 bases at V and 0 bases at J, leaving 7 bases unmatched. The CDR3 covers 16 residues. The CDR3 nucleotides read TGTGCCAGCACGTCTAGCGGGACAACCTCCTACAATGAGCAGTTCTTC. It encodes CASTSSGTTSYNEQFF.

V is TRBV29-1 and J is TRBJ1-1, with a tentative D call TRBD1 (6 bases). Trimming removed 0 bases at V and 0 bases at J, with 14 bases between. Germline loops: CDR1 SQVTM, CDR2 ANQGSEA. This CDR3 spans 16 amino acids. CDR3 sequence (DNA): TGCAGCGTTGAAGATTCCCGGACAGCGATGAACACTGAAGCTTTCTTT. It codes for CSVEDSRTAMNTEAFF.

The gene calls are TRBV5-1 and TRBJ1-2; the D is unclear. The CDR3 totals 14 residues. V was cut by 4 bases and J by 4 bases, with 14 bases left in between. CDR1 SGHRS and CDR2 YFSETQ come from the germline V gene. The CDR3 nucleotides read TGCGCCAGCAGCCCTGGACGGACTGTCTATGGCTACACCTTC. Amino acids: CASSPGRTVYGYTF. The full variable domain, rest sourced from reference TRBV5-1 and TRBJ1-2, is KAGVTQTPRYLIKTRGQQVTLSCSPISGHRSVSWYQQTPGQGLQFLFEYFSETQRNKGNFPGRFSGRQFSNSRSEMNVSTLELGDSALYLCASSPGRTVYGYTFGSGTRLTVV.

This chain connects TRBV13 to TRBJ1-1; 8 bases agree with TRBD1. Germline V gene lookup returns CDR1 PRHDT and CDR2 FYEKMQ (reference sequence). V trimming: 0 bases; J trimming: 5 bases; junction bases outside the gene matches: 2. The CDR3 extends over 14 amino acids. The CDR3 DNA follows: TGTGCCAGCAGCTTAGGCAGGGGGCTAACTGAAGCTTTCTTT. Translation: CASSLGRGLTEAFF.

This clonotype appeared once. This chain links TRBV20-1 with TRBJ2-7, with D perhaps TRBD1 or TRBD2 (5 bases each). Trimming left V 3 bases short and J 6 bases short, with 9 bases between. The CDR3 consists of 11 residues. Germline CDR1 reads DFQATT; CDR2 reads SNEGSKA (reference sequence). This CDR3 reads CSASGGGEQYF. The CDR3 DNA reads as TGCAGTGCTAGTGGTGGGGGCGAGCAGTACTTC.

V is TRBV25-1 and J is TRBJ1-2; D gene unclear. The CDR3 extends over 16 amino acids. Between the trimmed V and J ends, which lost 1 base and 1 base, there was a span of 13 bases. Germline CDR1 is MGHDK and CDR2 is SYGVNS. The CDR3 loop reads CASSEFQAEFNYGYTF. The CDR3 DNA follows: TGTGCCAGCAGTGAATTTCAGGCAGAATTTAACTATGGCTACACCTTC.